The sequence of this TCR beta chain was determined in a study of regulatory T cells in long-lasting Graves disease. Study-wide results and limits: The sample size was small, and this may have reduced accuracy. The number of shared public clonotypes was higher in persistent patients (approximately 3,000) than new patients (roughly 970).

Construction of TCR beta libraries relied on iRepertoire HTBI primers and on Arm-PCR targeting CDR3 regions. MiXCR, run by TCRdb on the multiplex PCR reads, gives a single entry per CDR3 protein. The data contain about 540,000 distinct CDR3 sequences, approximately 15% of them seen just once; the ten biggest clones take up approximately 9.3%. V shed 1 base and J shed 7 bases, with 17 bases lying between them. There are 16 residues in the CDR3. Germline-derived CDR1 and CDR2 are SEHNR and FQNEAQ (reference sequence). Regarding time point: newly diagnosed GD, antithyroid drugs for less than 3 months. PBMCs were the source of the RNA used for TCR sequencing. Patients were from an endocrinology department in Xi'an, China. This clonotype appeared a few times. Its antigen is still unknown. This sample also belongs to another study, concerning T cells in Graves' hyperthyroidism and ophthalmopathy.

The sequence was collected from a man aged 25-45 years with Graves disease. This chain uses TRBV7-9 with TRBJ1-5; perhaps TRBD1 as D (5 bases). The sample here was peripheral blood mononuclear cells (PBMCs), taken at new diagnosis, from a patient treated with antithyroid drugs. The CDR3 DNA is TGTGCCAGCAGCTTAGGGTTGGGGGGGGTAGAGCAGCCCCAGCATTTT. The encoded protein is CASSLGLGGVEQPQHF.